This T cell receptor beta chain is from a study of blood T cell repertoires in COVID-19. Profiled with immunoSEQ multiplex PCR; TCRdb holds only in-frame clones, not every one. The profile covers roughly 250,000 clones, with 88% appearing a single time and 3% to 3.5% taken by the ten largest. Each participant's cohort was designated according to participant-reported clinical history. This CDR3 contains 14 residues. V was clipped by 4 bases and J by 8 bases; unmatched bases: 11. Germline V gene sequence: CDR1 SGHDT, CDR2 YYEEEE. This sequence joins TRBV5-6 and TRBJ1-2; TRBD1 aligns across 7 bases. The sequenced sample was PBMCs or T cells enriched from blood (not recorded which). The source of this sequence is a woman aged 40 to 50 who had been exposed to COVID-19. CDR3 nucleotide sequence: TGTGCCAGCAGCCCTGACAGGGACCCCTCGGGCTACACCTTC. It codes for CASSPDRDPSGYTF.